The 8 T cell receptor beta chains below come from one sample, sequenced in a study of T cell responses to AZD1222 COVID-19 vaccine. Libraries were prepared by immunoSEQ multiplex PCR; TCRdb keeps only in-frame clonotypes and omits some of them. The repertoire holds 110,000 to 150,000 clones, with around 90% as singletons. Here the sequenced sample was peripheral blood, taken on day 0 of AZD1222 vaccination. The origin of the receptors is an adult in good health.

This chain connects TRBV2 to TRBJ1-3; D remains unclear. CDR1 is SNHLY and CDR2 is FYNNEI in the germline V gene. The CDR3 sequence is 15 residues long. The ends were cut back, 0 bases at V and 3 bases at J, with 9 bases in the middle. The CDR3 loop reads CASSEAPRIGNTIYF. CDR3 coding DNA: TGTGCCAGCAGTGAAGCCCCCCGAATTGGAAACACCATATATTTT. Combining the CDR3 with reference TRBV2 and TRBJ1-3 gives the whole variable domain EPEVTQTPSHQVTQMGQEVILRCVPISNHLYFYWYRQILGQKVEFLVSFYNNEISEKSEIFDDQFSVERPDGSNFTLKIRSTKLEDSAMYFCASSEAPRIGNTIYFGEGSWLTVV.

This CDR3 reads CASSQNRYEQYF. As DNA, the CDR3 is TGTGCCAGCAGCCAAAACCGGTACGAGCAGTACTTC. V gene TRBV12-3 or TRBV12-4 combines with J gene TRBJ2-7; D call uncertain. Trimming left V 6 bases short and J 4 bases short, with 10 bases between. This CDR3 spans 12 amino acids.

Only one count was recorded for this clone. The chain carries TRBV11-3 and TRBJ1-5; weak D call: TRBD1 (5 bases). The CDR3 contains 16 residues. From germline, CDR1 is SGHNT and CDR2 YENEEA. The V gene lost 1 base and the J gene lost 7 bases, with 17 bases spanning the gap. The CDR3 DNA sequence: TGTGCCAGCAGCTTAGTTCCCAGCAGGGCCGAACAGCCCCAGCATTTT. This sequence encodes CASSLVPSRAEQPQHF.

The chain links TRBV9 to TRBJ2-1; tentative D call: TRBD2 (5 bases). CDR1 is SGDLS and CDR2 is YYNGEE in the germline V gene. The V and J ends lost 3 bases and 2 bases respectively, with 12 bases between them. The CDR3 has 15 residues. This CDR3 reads CASSASRGAYNEQFF. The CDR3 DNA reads TGTGCCAGCAGCGCTAGTCGGGGAGCCTACAATGAGCAGTTCTTC.

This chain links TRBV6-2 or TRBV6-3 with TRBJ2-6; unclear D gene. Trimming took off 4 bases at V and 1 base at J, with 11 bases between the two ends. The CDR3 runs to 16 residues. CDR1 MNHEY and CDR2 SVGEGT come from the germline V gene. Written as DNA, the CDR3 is TGTGCCAGCAGTTCAGTGTGGGTATCTGGGGCCAACGTCCTGACTTTC. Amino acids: CASSSVWVSGANVLTF.

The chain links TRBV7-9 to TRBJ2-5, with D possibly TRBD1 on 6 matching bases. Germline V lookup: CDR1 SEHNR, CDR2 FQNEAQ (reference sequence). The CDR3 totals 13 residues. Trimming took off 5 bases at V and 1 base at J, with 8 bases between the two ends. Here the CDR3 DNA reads TGTGCCAGCAGCCGGGACACCCAAGAGACCCAGTACTTC. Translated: CASSRDTQETQYF.

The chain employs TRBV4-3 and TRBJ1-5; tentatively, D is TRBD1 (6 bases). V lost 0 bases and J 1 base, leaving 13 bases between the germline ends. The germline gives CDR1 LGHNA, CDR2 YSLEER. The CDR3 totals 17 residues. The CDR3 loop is CASSQDWGGRSNQPQHF. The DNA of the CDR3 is TGCGCCAGCAGCCAAGATTGGGGGGGGCGAAGCAATCAGCCCCAGCATTTT.

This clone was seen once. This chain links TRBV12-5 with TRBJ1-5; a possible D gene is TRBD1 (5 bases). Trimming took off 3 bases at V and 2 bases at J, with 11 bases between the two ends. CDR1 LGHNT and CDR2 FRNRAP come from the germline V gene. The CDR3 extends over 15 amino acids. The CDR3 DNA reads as TGTGCTAGTGGTTTAGGAGGGGCGCGCAATCAGCCCCAGCATTTT. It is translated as CASGLGGARNQPQHF.